This T cell receptor beta chain is drawn from a study of T-cell reconstitution after alpha-beta-depleted transplantation in children. Findings of the study overall: At the one-year point after transplant, T-cell counts and TCRbeta diversity were found to come mostly from T cells that had been newly produced. Expanded clones from the graft, numbering several hundred, reportedly supplied alpha-beta T cells about two months after transplant.

CDR1 is DFQATT, CDR2 SNEGSKA, per germline (reference sequence). CDR3 length equals 12 residues. V shed 5 bases, J shed 6 bases, and the junction held 6 bases outside the gene matches. On this clonotype itself: The antigen is not known. Likely a read error: the CDR3 ends without its conserved phenylalanine or tryptophan.

Unique molecular identifiers were used to barcode this TCRbeta library. TCRdb processed the PCR reads anew with MiXCR; each CDR3 protein has one entry. This sample has approximately 210,000 distinct CDR3 sequences, with under 20% found just once. The sequencing used PBMCs, mostly from graft donor cells, collected 360 days after TCRalphabeta/CD19-depleted stem cell transplant. The TCR originated in a male patient aged 2-15 years who had a stem cell transplant for acute lymphoblastic leukemia, so the T cells may come from the graft donor. The V call is TRBV20-1, the J call TRBJ1-2; 7 bases map to TRBD1. The CDR3, as DNA: TGCAGTGCTCCCGGGACAGCAAATGGCTACACCTCC. Amino acids: CSAPGTANGYTS.